This TCR beta chain was found in a study of shared clonotypes between healthy human individuals. Repertoires were generated with immunoSEQ multiplex PCR, while TCRdb's copy carries only in-frame clones and drops some. The data hold approximately 1,500,000 clones, with approximately 98% observed a single time. About this clone: No antigen is known for it.

In germline, CDR1 is LGHNA, CDR2 YNFKEQ. Trimming took off 1 base at V and 2 bases at J, with 8 bases between the two ends. The CDR3 is made up of 15 amino acids. Study-level findings and limits: It was the non-shared clonotypes that had lower generation probabilities than clonotypes shared by all four donors. Inspection by rarefaction showed sorted-subset sequencing to be incomplete despite large depth. When naive CD4 clonotypes were compared across a few donors, about 4.9% were shared.

Sequencing input: naive CD4+ T cells sorted from blood. Subset of the sample: CD45RA+ positively selected. This rearrangement joins TRBV4-2 to TRBJ2-2; no reliable D call. The TCR originated in a man aged 25-45 years in good health. CDR3 amino acids: CASSQVRANTGELFF. In DNA, the CDR3 is TGTGCCAGCAGCCAAGTCCGCGCAAACACCGGGGAGCTGTTTTTT.